The 6 T cell receptor beta chains given below trace back to one sample, sequenced in a study of OX40 agonist ivuxolimab in advanced cancers. Profiling relied on immunoSEQ multiplex PCR, and the TCRdb table lists in-frame clones only, not all of them. Here the sample spans around 63,000 clones, 85% to 95% being singletons. The source was CD4+ or CD8+ T cells sorted from blood, collected in a trial of the OX40 agonist ivuxolimab. These TCRs come from an adult with an advanced solid tumor such as melanoma, head and neck, liver or kidney cancer.

The J gene is TRBJ1-1, the V gene TRBV10-1, with D tentatively TRBD1 (6 bases). Trimming removed 0 bases at V and 0 bases at J, with 8 bases between. Germline V CDR1 and CDR2: WNHNN, SYGVQD (reference sequence). The CDR3 has 15 amino acids. The DNA for the CDR3 is TGCGCCAGCAGTGAGTCAGGGGGGATGAACACTGAAGCTTTCTTT. This sequence encodes CASSESGGMNTEAFF.

This chain links TRBV5-1 with TRBJ1-1; no firm D call. Germline V gives CDR1 SGHRS, CDR2 YFSETQ. The CDR3 is 14 residues long. V was pared by 3 bases and J by 0 bases, with 9 bases between. The CDR3 bases are TGCGCCAGCAGCTATTTGGACCTGAACACTGAAGCTTTCTTT. Translation gives CASSYLDLNTEAFF.

The chain employs TRBV6-4 and TRBJ2-2, with D possibly TRBD2 on 6 matching bases. V gave up 6 bases and J gave up 6 bases, with 14 bases separating them. Looked up from germline, CDR1 is MRHNA and CDR2 is SNTAGT. This CDR3 has 14 residues. The DNA of the CDR3 is TGTGCCAGCAGGGCGGGGAGCTCATCCGGGGAGCTGTTTTTT. This gives the protein CASRAGSSSGELFF.

The table lists this clone with a count of one. The junction departs from germline at one end; a sequencing error may be responsible. This chain joins TRBV28 and TRBJ1-1; possible D gene TRBD1, 5 bases. The CDR3 is 16 residues long. Germline V lookup: CDR1 MDHEN, CDR2 SYDVKM. The CDR3 DNA reads as TGTGCCAGCAGTTTATGGGGGGGTGAAAGGAACAGTGAAGCTTTCTTT. This sequence encodes CASSLWGGERNSEAFF.

The rearrangement joins TRBV7-6 to TRBJ1-1; D unclear. Trimming left V 5 bases short and J 2 bases short, with 9 bases between. Germline V gene data show CDR1 as SGHVS and CDR2 as FNYEAQ. There are 13 residues in the CDR3. This CDR3 reads CASSPSENTEAFF. CDR3 sequence (DNA): TGTGCCAGCAGCCCGTCGGAAAACACTGAAGCTTTCTTT.

This chain uses TRBV6-5 with TRBJ2-3; D ambiguous. Per the germline V gene, CDR1 is MNHEY and CDR2 is SVGAGI. This CDR3 has 13 residues. Trimming removed 4 bases from V and 0 bases from J, with 5 bases in between. The CDR3 nucleotides read TGTGCCAGCAGTTTCGGGAGCACAGATACGCAGTATTTT. Amino acids: CASSFGSTDTQYF.